The 14 T cell receptor beta chains reported below all come from one sample, sequenced in a study of shared clonotypes between healthy human individuals. Some clones are missing from TCRdb's copy, which holds only in-frame ones; the method was immunoSEQ multiplex PCR. The sample has 300,000 to 400,000 clones, 73% seen once. The sequenced material came from memory CD4+ T cells sorted from blood. Subset in this sample: CD45RA-negative fraction. The source is a young man in good health.

The CDR3 loop reads CASSLSQRPNEKLFF. In DNA, the CDR3 is TGTGCCAGCAGTTTATCGCAGCGGCCGAATGAAAAACTGTTTTTT. This chain uses TRBV27 with TRBJ1-4, with D unclear. The germline V gene has CDR1 MNHEY and CDR2 SMNVEV (reference sequence). This CDR3 comprises 15 residues. Trimming removed 0 bases at V and 5 bases at J, with 10 bases between. Based on the CDR3 plus reference TRBV27 and TRBJ1-4, the full variable domain is EAQVTQNPRYLITVTGKKLTVTCSQNMNHEYMSWYRQDPGLGLRQIYYSMNVEVTDKGDVPEGYKVSRKEKRNFPLILESPSPNQTSLYFCASSLSQRPNEKLFFGSGTQLSVL.

This sequence joins TRBV9 and TRBJ2-2; maybe TRBD2 (5 bases). The CDR3 contains 16 residues. The germline gives CDR1 SGDLS, CDR2 YYNGEE. V was trimmed by 0 bases and J by 2 bases, leaving 11 bases between them. In DNA, the CDR3 is TGTGCCAGCAGCGTAGTCGGGGATAGAAACACCGGGGAGCTGTTTTTT. This codes for CASSVVGDRNTGELFF.

This clone was observed a few times. The gene calls are TRBV19 and TRBJ2-7; the match to TRBD2 covers 9 bases. The germline CDR1 and CDR2 sequences are LNHDA and SQIVND (reference sequence). The CDR3 totals 15 residues. After removal of 6 bases from V and 7 bases from J, the junction contained 13 bases not matched to a gene. The CDR3 coding sequence is TGTGCCAGTAGCCAACTAGCGGGCCAGGCAGGGGAGCAGTACTTC. Its translation: CASSQLAGQAGEQYF.

There are a few counts of this clone. The chain joins TRBV19 to TRBJ2-5; D perhaps matches TRBD2 (7 bases). Between the trimmed V and J ends, which lost 6 bases and 4 bases, there was a span of 12 bases. This CDR3 contains 13 residues. In germline, CDR1 is LNHDA, CDR2 SQIVND (reference sequence). The CDR3 region is CASSPRGGETQYF. The CDR3 DNA reads TGTGCCAGTAGCCCGAGGGGGGGAGAGACCCAGTACTTC.

The DNA of the CDR3 is TGTGCCAGCAGCCTAGGACTAGCGGGGGGTTACGAGCAGTACTTC. It encodes CASSLGLAGGYEQYF. The chain recombines TRBV5-5 with TRBJ2-7, with 14 bases matching TRBD2. CDR3 length: 15 amino acids. Germline values: CDR1 SGHKS, CDR2 YYEKEE (reference sequence). The J segment lost 4 bases and the V segment lost 4 bases, leaving 4 bases of the junction unmatched.

This chain links TRBV6-1 with TRBJ2-5; TRBD2 agrees at 10 bases. The V gene end was trimmed by 7 bases and the J gene end by 5 bases; junction bases not matched to a gene: 10. From germline, CDR1 is MNHNS and CDR2 SASEGT. CDR3 length: 15 residues. The CDR3 protein is CASTLTSGREETQYF. CDR3 coding DNA: TGTGCCAGCACCCTAACCAGCGGGAGGGAGGAGACCCAGTACTTC.

V usage is TRBV7-2 and J usage is TRBJ1-1, with D unclear. V lost 3 bases, J lost 4 bases, and 12 bases lay in between. The CDR3 loop spans 14 amino acids. The germline V gene encodes CDR1 SGHTA and CDR2 FQGNSA. CDR3 nucleotides: TGTGCCAGCAGCTTCCCCGGGAGGGCCACTGAAGCTTTCTTT. It is translated as CASSFPGRATEAFF. Complete variable domain (other parts from reference TRBV7-2 and TRBJ1-1): GAGVSQSPSNKVTEKGKDVELRCDPISGHTALYWYRQSLGQGLEFLIYFQGNSAPDKSGLPSDRFSAERTGGSVSTLTIQRTQQEDSAVYLCASSFPGRATEAFFGQGTRLTVV.

The chain combines TRBV7-8 with TRBJ2-7; D possibly uses TRBD1 or TRBD2 (5 bases each). This CDR3 is built from 14 residues. Trimming left V 2 bases short and J 2 bases short, with 10 bases between. CDR1 and CDR2 from the germline V gene are SGHVS and FQNEAQ. This chain's CDR3 is CASSLWDGPYEQYF. The CDR3 DNA follows: TGTGCCAGCAGCTTATGGGACGGACCCTACGAGCAGTACTTC.

This clone came up a few times. This chain connects TRBV10-2 to TRBJ1-1; TRBD1 is a possible D gene (5 bases). V was clipped by 7 bases and J by 1 base, with 10 bases between them. The CDR3 loop spans 13 amino acids. Germline CDR1 is WSHSY and CDR2 is SAAADI. The CDR3 protein is CASNPGPNTEAFF. CDR3 in DNA: TGCGCCAGCAACCCAGGGCCGAACACTGAAGCTTTCTTT.

This clone was picked up many times. The CDR3: CASSPTQGTSYNEQFF. The DNA of the CDR3 is TGTGCCAGCTCACCAACACAGGGGACCTCCTACAATGAGCAGTTCTTC. This chain joins TRBV18 and TRBJ2-1; 7 bases align to TRBD1. Germline lookup yields CDR1 KGHSH and CDR2 LQKENI. CDR3 size: 16 residues. V shed 2 bases, J shed 0 bases, and the junction held 4 bases outside the gene matches. Using reference TRBV18 and TRBJ2-1 for the parts outside the CDR3, the full variable domain is NAGVMQNPRHLVRRRGQEARLRCSPMKGHSHVYWYRQLPEEGLKFMVYLQKENIIDESGMPKERFSAEFPKEGPSILRIQQVVRGDSAAYFCASSPTQGTSYNEQFFGPGTRLTVL.

This clone was observed a handful of times. The V and J genes are TRBV29-1 and TRBJ2-3, with TRBD2 identical over 7 bases. The CDR3 length is 15 residues. J lost 2 bases, V lost 4 bases, and 9 bases had no gene match. From germline, CDR1 is SQVTM and CDR2 ANQGSEA. The chain's CDR3 is CSVVESGTHTDTQYF. DNA of the CDR3: TGCAGCGTTGTAGAGAGCGGGACCCACACAGATACGCAGTATTTT.

Only a few counts were recorded for this clone. The chain couples TRBV7-8 to TRBJ1-5; unclear D gene. Per germline, CDR1 SGHVS and CDR2 FQNEAQ. This CDR3 has 16 residues. The ends were cut back, 1 base at V and 11 bases at J, with 21 bases in the middle. CDR3 sequence: CASSLVGNTAVLAQHF. For the CDR3, the DNA is TGTGCCAGCAGCTTAGTTGGCAATACGGCCGTCTTAGCCCAGCATTTT.

The chain is built from TRBV5-1 and TRBJ2-1, with D unclear. The CDR3 spans 11 residues. Germline V gene lookup returns CDR1 SGHRS and CDR2 YFSETQ. The V end was cut by 4 bases, the J end by 8 bases, with 7 bases between. The CDR3: CASSIFDEQFF. CDR3 in DNA: TGCGCCAGCAGCATTTTTGATGAGCAGTTCTTC. Complete variable domain (other parts from reference TRBV5-1 and TRBJ2-1): KAGVTQTPRYLIKTRGQQVTLSCSPISGHRSVSWYQQTPGQGLQFLFEYFSETQRNKGNFPGRFSGRQFSNSRSEMNVSTLELGDSALYLCASSIFDEQFFGPGTRLTVL.

The V and J genes are TRBV10-2 and TRBJ2-7; D unclear. CDR1 WSHSY and CDR2 SAAADI come from the germline V gene. The CDR3 is made up of 13 amino acids. V was cut by 5 bases and J by 0 bases, with 8 bases left in between. Here the CDR3 DNA reads TGCGCCAGCAGTATAGGTAGCTCCTACGAGCAGTACTTC. Encoded protein: CASSIGSSYEQYF.